This TCR beta chain is drawn from a study of CXCR3-negative and CXCR3-positive naive CD8 T cells. Findings of the study overall: The study found comparably high diversity in both naive subsets and much lower diversity in memory CD8+ cells. CXCR3-positive naive cells carried more hydrophobic TRB CDR3s than CXCR3-negative naive cells did.

Each CD8+ T cell subset was sorted in triplicate, hundreds of thousands of cells each. Libraries of TRB cDNA were made by 5' RACE and carried UMIs. Following a re-call of the 5' RACE reads, TCRdb has one entry per CDR3 protein and lacks DNA. The sample holds roughly 40,000 distinct CDR3 sequences. Of note for this clonotype: Its matching antigen is unknown.

In germline, CDR1 is LGHNA, CDR2 YSLEER. The CDR3 extends over 15 amino acids. V usage is TRBV4-3 and J usage is TRBJ2-7; TCRdb gives TRBD2 as the D gene, but with no DNA this cannot be confirmed. The clonotype comes from a human donor in good health. Some clones in this sample may be carry-over from other donors' samples. The sequenced sample consisted of naive CXCR3- CD8+ T cells from blood. Subset meaning: CD45RO-CCR7+CD27+CD95- naive CD8+ T cells lacking CXCR3 (TNR3-). The CDR3 reads CASSQGRGGSYEQYF.